Listed below are T cell receptor beta chains from one sample, sequenced in a study of radiotherapy plus CTLA-4 blockade in lung cancer. Profiling relied on immunoSEQ multiplex PCR, and the TCRdb table lists in-frame clones only, not all of them. This table has about 70,000 clones, 79% appearing once. The sequences come from peripheral blood, collected from a patient treated with radiotherapy plus ipilimumab. These receptors were taken from a human donor with non-small cell lung cancer who had a complete response to radiotherapy plus ipilimumab. CDR3s include the opening cysteine and the closing phenylalanine or tryptophan. Each record gives: D gene, clone size, V gene, J gene, CDR3 protein, CDR3 DNA. D genes are given only for firm matches. Clone size is not always given. Where it is, it says once, few, many or a class for expanded clones.

D: -; size: -; V: TRBV9; J: TRBJ1-6; CDR3: CASSVDGEGNSPLHF; DNA: TGTGCCAGCAGCGTAGACGGGGAGGGAAATTCACCCCTCCACTTT
D: -; size: -; V: TRBV6-1; J: TRBJ1-5; CDR3: CASSEMQGPYQPQHF; DNA: TGTGCCAGCAGTGAAATGCAGGGACCTTATCAGCCCCAGCATTTT
D: TRBD2; size: -; V: TRBV11-3; J: TRBJ2-2; CDR3: CASSPSGGKGELFF; DNA: TGTGCCAGCAGCCCTAGCGGAGGAAAAGGGGAGCTGTTTTTT
D: -; size: -; V: TRBV29-1; J: TRBJ1-2; CDR3: CSVEETARTYGYTF; DNA: TGCAGCGTTGAAGAAACAGCCCGTACCTATGGCTACACCTTC
D: -; size: few; V: TRBV10-1; J: TRBJ2-3; CDR3: CASSSGTSTDTQYF; DNA: TGCGCCAGCAGCTCCGGGACTAGCACAGATACGCAGTATTTT
D: TRBD1; size: -; V: TRBV6-1; J: TRBJ2-3; CDR3: CASMWDRSTDTQYF; DNA: TGTGCCAGCATGTGGGACAGGAGCACAGATACGCAGTATTTT
D: TRBD1; size: -; V: TRBV5-1; J: TRBJ2-3; CDR3: CASSLPQGIADTQYF; DNA: TGCGCCAGCAGCTTGCCACAGGGGATCGCAGATACGCAGTATTTT
D: -; size: -; V: TRBV20-1; J: TRBJ2-5; CDR3: CSTGGQTQYF; DNA: TGCAGCACCGGGGGGCAGACCCAGTACTTC
D: TRBD2; size: -; V: TRBV29-1; J: TRBJ2-1; CDR3: CSVRLAGVNEQFF; DNA: TGCAGCGTAAGGCTAGCGGGGGTAAATGAGCAGTTCTTC
D: TRBD1; size: -; V: TRBV7-2; J: TRBJ1-2; CDR3: CASSPTTGRGYTF; DNA: TGTGCCAGCAGCCCCACGACAGGGCGAGGCTACACCTTC
D: -; size: few; V: TRBV5-1; J: TRBJ2-3; CDR3: CASSPGGSGYTDTQYF; DNA: TGCGCCAGCAGCCCCGGGGGTAGCGGATACACAGATACGCAGTATTTT
D: TRBD1; size: -; V: TRBV12-5; J: TRBJ2-1; CDR3: CASGFGQGGNEQFF; DNA: TGTGCTAGTGGTTTCGGACAGGGCGGCAATGAGCAGTTCTTC
D: -; size: once; V: TRBV7-2; J: TRBJ2-2; CDR3: CASSFVEELFF; DNA: TGTGCCAGCAGCTTCGTTGAGGAGCTGTTTTTT
D: -; size: -; V: TRBV7-9; J: TRBJ1-1; CDR3: CASSPPANTEAFF; DNA: TGTGCCAGCAGCCCCCCAGCAAACACTGAAGCTTTCTTT
D: TRBD1; size: -; V: TRBV11-2; J: TRBJ1-5; CDR3: CASSLAAGTGYNQPQHF; DNA: TGTGCCAGCAGCTTAGCCGCCGGGACAGGATACAATCAGCCCCAGCATTTT
D: -; size: once; V: TRBV27; J: TRBJ1-1; CDR3: CASRGRLTNTEAFF; DNA: TGTGCCAGCCGGGGTAGACTGACGAACACTGAAGCTTTCTTT
D: -; size: once; V: TRBV7-8; J: TRBJ1-3; CDR3: CASSLEGGSGNTIYF; DNA: TGTGCCAGCAGCTTAGAAGGGGGCTCTGGAAACACCATATATTTT
D: -; size: -; V: TRBV6-5; J: TRBJ1-2; CDR3: CASSYTGWNGYTF; DNA: TGTGCCAGCAGTTATACGGGGTGGAATGGCTACACCTTC
D: TRBD2; size: few; V: TRBV5-1; J: TRBJ2-1; CDR3: CASSLGGGGPSQGPLFYNEQFF; DNA: TGCGCCAGCAGCTTGGGGGGGGGAGGGCCCTCCCAAGGGCCCCTTTTTTACAATGAGCAGTTCTTC
D: -; size: few; V: TRBV7-9; J: TRBJ1-2; CDR3: CASSPGGGGYTF; DNA: TGTGCCAGCAGCCCAGGCGGAGGTGGCTACACCTTC
D: TRBD1; size: -; V: TRBV6-5; J: TRBJ1-5; CDR3: CASGKQGAGNQPQHF; DNA: TGTGCCAGCGGAAAACAGGGGGCTGGCAATCAGCCCCAGCATTTT
D: TRBD1; size: -; V: TRBV5-1; J: TRBJ1-1; CDR3: CASSLEGVPGGTEAFF; DNA: TGCGCCAGCAGCTTGGAAGGGGTTCCAGGGGGAACTGAAGCTTTCTTT
D: TRBD2; size: -; V: TRBV7-2; J: TRBJ2-2; CDR3: CASSRSGRASTGELFF; DNA: TGTGCCAGCAGCCGGAGCGGGAGGGCCAGCACCGGGGAGCTGTTTTTT